This T cell receptor (beta chain) was sequenced for a study of cytomegalovirus exposure and HLA in healthy donors. Study-wide results and limits: Researchers catalogued over 150 TCR beta chains as cytomegalovirus-associated. It was likely that a cluster of highly shared sequence variants was a sequencing artifact.

The length of the CDR3 is 14 residues. V was trimmed by 6 bases and J by 4 bases, leaving 15 bases between them. Germline assignment: CDR1 MGHDK and CDR2 SYGVNS. Though nominally healthy at sampling, donors likely had unrecorded immune exposures. Primers: 60 Vbeta forward and 13 Jbeta reverse. The table came from immunoSEQ multiplex PCR; TCRdb's copy has only in-frame clones and leaves some out. This sample has about 160,000 clones, with 82% found just once. A remark on this clone: What it recognizes is unknown.

The TCR comes from a male donor in good health and CMV-seropositive. The rearrangement uses TRBV25-1 and TRBJ1-1, with a possible D match to TRBD1 (5 bases). Sequencing input: PBMCs. CDR3 coding DNA: TGTGCCAGCAGCCGCGCGGGGCGTGGCACTGAAGCTTTCTTT. Its protein product is CASSRAGRGTEAFF.